The 27 T cell receptor beta chains reported below all come from one sample, sequenced in a study of blood T cell repertoires in COVID-19. The table came from immunoSEQ multiplex PCR; TCRdb's copy has only in-frame clones and leaves some out. This repertoire shows about 72,000 clones, 65% to 90% found once; its top ten account for approximately 10%. The sample was peripheral blood. The receptors here all came from a man between 65 and 85 years old with active or convalescent COVID-19.

This CDR3 is CASSLGTGAYGYTF. The DNA of the CDR3 is TGCGCCAGCAGCTTGGGGACAGGAGCTTATGGCTACACCTTC. The chain couples TRBV5-1 to TRBJ1-2; TRBD1 matches at 7 bases. The germline V gene has CDR1 SGHRS and CDR2 YFSETQ. V was pared by 0 bases and J by 5 bases, with 4 bases of the junction left unmatched. The length of the CDR3 is 14 residues. Full variable domain (outside the CDR3, taken from reference TRBV5-1 and TRBJ1-2): KAGVTQTPRYLIKTRGQQVTLSCSPISGHRSVSWYQQTPGQGLQFLFEYFSETQRNKGNFPGRFSGRQFSNSRSEMNVSTLELGDSALYLCASSLGTGAYGYTFGSGTRLTVV.

This chain uses TRBV28 with TRBJ2-7, with 11 nucleotides matching TRBD1. This CDR3 spans 16 amino acids. Germline V gene sequence: CDR1 MDHEN, CDR2 SYDVKM. With V trimmed by 5 bases and J by 2 bases, 8 bases remained unmatched. DNA for the CDR3: TGTGCCAGCAGTCCCCCCGGGACAGGGGGGACCTACGAGCAGTACTTC. It translates to CASSPPGTGGTYEQYF.

The chain joins TRBV5-4 to TRBJ2-2; D perhaps matches TRBD2 (6 bases). This CDR3 is built from 16 residues. V was clipped by 0 bases and J by 3 bases, with 12 bases between them. CDR1 and CDR2 from the germline V gene are SGHNT and YYREEE (reference sequence). In nucleotides, the CDR3 is TGTGCCAGCAGCTTGGCCGGGACTGGCTACACCGGGGAGCTGTTTTTT. Encoded protein: CASSLAGTGYTGELFF.

J is TRBJ2-5 and V is TRBV11-2, with TRBD2 matching 10 bases. The germline V gene encodes CDR1 SGHAT and CDR2 FQNNGV. J was trimmed by 5 bases and V by 1 base; bases with no gene match: 1. The CDR3 is 14 residues long. The CDR3 sequence is CASSLGGLAETQYF. Written as DNA, the CDR3 is TGTGCCAGCAGCTTAGGGGGACTAGCGGAGACCCAGTACTTC.

V is TRBV28 and J is TRBJ1-2; D possibly corresponds to TRBD1 (5 bases). The CDR3 contains 14 residues. Trimming took 6 bases from V and 2 from J, leaving 13 bases between them. CDR1 MDHEN and CDR2 SYDVKM come from the germline V gene. The CDR3 DNA sequence: TGTGCCAGCAGGTATACACAGGAAAACTATGGCTACACCTTC. This codes for CASRYTQENYGYTF.

A note on this clone: The junction does not match germline at one end; this may be a read error. This chain links TRBV7-3 with TRBJ2-3; TRBD2 matches at 8 bases. CDR1 and CDR2 from the germline V gene are SGHTA and FQGTGA. CDR3 size: 13 residues. The CDR3: CASSLASSGSHSF. In DNA, the CDR3 is TGTGCCAGCAGCTTAGCGTCCAGCGGGAGTCACAGTTTT.

The rearrangement links TRBV5-1 to TRBJ2-6, with 7 bases aligning to TRBD1. V was clipped by 2 bases and J by 0 bases; unmatched bases: 5. This CDR3 region has 17 residues. CDR1 and CDR2 (germline): SGHRS, YFSETQ. The CDR3: CASSFFPGGSGANVLTF. CDR3 sequence (DNA): TGCGCCAGCAGCTTTTTCCCAGGGGGCTCTGGGGCCAACGTCCTGACTTTC.

V usage is TRBV12-2 and J usage is TRBJ2-7; the table's D call, TRBD2, has no DNA check behind it. TRBV12-2 is assigned pseudogene status. This CDR3 is built from 19 residues. Written as DNA, the CDR3 is TGTGCAAGTCGCTTCCCCGAGAGGGTACTAGCGGGAGGGCCCTACGAGCAGTACTTC. Translating it yields CASRFPERVLAGGPYEQYF.

The gene calls are TRBV27 and TRBJ1-1, with D perhaps TRBD1 (6 bases). Looked up from germline, CDR1 is MNHEY and CDR2 is SMNVEV (reference sequence). This CDR3 contains 17 residues. Deletions cut 6 bases from V and 5 bases from J, with 25 bases between. In DNA, the CDR3 is TGTGCCAGCAGAGTCTTTTCGTATGGGGGCAGAGAGACTGAAGCTTTCTTT. It encodes CASRVFSYGGRETEAFF.

J is TRBJ1-2 and V is TRBV20-1; D call uncertain. Germline V gene data show CDR1 as DFQATT and CDR2 as SNEGSKA (reference sequence). The CDR3 length is 11 residues. The CDR3 loop is CSPGGNYGYTF. DNA of the CDR3: TGCAGCCCGGGTGGGAACTATGGCTACACCTTC.

The chain employs TRBV29-1 and TRBJ1-5; TRBD1 matches at 11 bases. CDR3 length: 14 amino acids. Trimming took 4 bases from V and 7 from J; bases not matched to a gene: 6. Germline V gene data show CDR1 as SQVTM and CDR2 as ANQGSEA. The CDR3: CSVGTGGRGQPQHF. The CDR3 region has the DNA TGCAGCGTTGGGACAGGGGGCAGGGGCCAGCCCCAGCATTTT. Full variable domain (missing parts from reference TRBV29-1 and TRBJ1-5): SAVISQKPSRDICQRGTSLTIQCQVDSQVTMMFWYRQQPGQSLTLIATANQGSEATYESGFVIDKFPISRPNLTFSTLTVSNMSPEDSSIYLCSVGTGGRGQPQHFGDGTRLSIL.

This clone was detected once. The gene calls are TRBV24-1 and TRBJ2-3; 9 bases line up with TRBD2. V lost 3 bases to trimming and J lost 1 base; unmatched junction nucleotides: 4. This CDR3 has 16 amino acids. Germline V gives CDR1 KGHDR, CDR2 SFDVKD. The CDR3 bases are TGTGCCACCAGTGATAGGAGACTAGCGGGCACAGATACGCAGTATTTT. The encoded protein is CATSDRRLAGTDTQYF.

The CDR3 DNA reads as TGTGCCAGCAGCGATGGGACAGCGAGACACTATGGCTACACCTTC. It encodes CASSDGTARHYGYTF. The chain joins TRBV5-4 to TRBJ1-2; 7 nucleotides agree with TRBD1. The J segment lost 3 bases and the V segment lost 4 bases, leaving 9 bases of the junction unmatched. CDR3 size: 15 residues. CDR1 and CDR2 (germline): SGHNT, YYREEE (reference sequence).

The table lists this clone with a few counts. This chain joins TRBV7-9 and TRBJ2-3; 8 bases fit TRBD1. This CDR3 is built from 15 residues. J gave up 0 bases and V 1 base, and 0 bases lay outside the gene matches. The V gene's germline CDR1 is SEHNR and CDR2 FQNEAQ (reference sequence). CDR3 residues: CASSLGTGSTDTQYF. CDR3 sequence (DNA): TGTGCCAGCAGCTTAGGGACAGGGAGCACAGATACGCAGTATTTT.

The chain employs TRBV10-3 and TRBJ2-7, with TRBD2 matching 12 bases. Germline CDR1 ENHRY, CDR2 SYGVKD. There are 13 residues in the CDR3. With V trimmed by 9 bases and J by 2 bases, 2 bases remained unmatched. The CDR3 region has the DNA TGTGCCATAAGGACTAGCGGGGCCTACGAGCAGTACTTC. It yields the protein CAIRTSGAYEQYF.

This clone has only one observation. The chain links TRBV15 to TRBJ2-5; 12 bases map to TRBD2. The germline CDR1 and CDR2 sequences are LNHNV and YYDKDF (reference sequence). V lost 2 bases and J lost 5; bases outside the gene matches: 6. The CDR3 extends over 16 amino acids. The CDR3, as DNA: TGTGCCACCAGCAGAAAACTAGCGGGAGGCGGCGAGACCCAGTACTTC. Protein product: CATSRKLAGGGETQYF. The whole variable domain, remainder taken from reference TRBV15 and TRBJ2-5, is DAMVIQNPRYQVTQFGKPVTLSCSQTLNHNVMYWYQQKSSQAPKLLFHYYDKDFNNEADTPDNFQSRRPNTSFCFLDIRSPGLGDTAMYLCATSRKLAGGGETQYFGPGTRLLVL.

The rearrangement links TRBV21-1 to TRBJ2-7; TRBD1 was called by the table and not checked on the DNA. TRBV21-1 is a documented pseudogene. The CDR3 has 16 residues. CDR3 nucleotide sequence: TGTGCCAGCAGCAAAGCGCTTAGGGGACAGGGGCACGAGCAGTACTTC. Amino acid sequence: CASSKALRGQGHEQYF.

V usage is TRBV4-2 and J usage is TRBJ1-5; TRBD1 agrees at 7 bases. The germline V gene encodes CDR1 LGHNA and CDR2 YNFKEQ. The CDR3 contains 15 residues. V was clipped by 1 base and J by 5 bases; unmatched bases: 5. CDR3 in amino acids: CASSQVYQGDQPQHF. In nucleotides, the CDR3 is TGTGCCAGCAGCCAAGTATATCAGGGGGATCAGCCCCAGCATTTT.

This chain connects TRBV2 to TRBJ2-7; perhaps TRBD1 as D (6 bases). The CDR3 is 13 amino acids. Germline V lookup: CDR1 SNHLY, CDR2 FYNNEI. Trimming left V 7 bases short and J 3 bases short, with 13 bases between. CDR3 protein: CASIRDNYYEQYF. The CDR3 nucleotides are TGTGCCAGCATCAGGGACAACTACTACGAGCAGTACTTC.

V and J are TRBV7-9 and TRBJ1-5; perhaps TRBD1 as D (6 bases). Germline V gene lookup returns CDR1 SEHNR and CDR2 FQNEAQ (reference sequence). Trimming removed 5 bases from V and 11 bases from J, with 10 bases in between. This CDR3 comprises 11 residues. CDR3 DNA sequence: TGTGCCAGCAGCCAAGGGGGGGCCCAGCATTTT. It yields the protein CASSQGGAQHF.

This chain uses TRBV28 with TRBJ2-5, with a weak D call TRBD2 (6 bases). This CDR3 is built from 15 residues. The V and J ends lost 3 bases and 2 bases respectively, with 13 bases between them. Germline loops: CDR1 MDHEN, CDR2 SYDVKM. The CDR3 coding sequence is TGTGCCAGCAGTTTCGCAGGCGCGGGGCAAGAGACCCAGTACTTC. It translates to CASSFAGAGQETQYF. Together with reference TRBV28 and TRBJ2-5, the CDR3 gives the full variable domain: DVKVTQSSRYLVKRTGEKVFLECVQDMDHENMFWYRQDPGLGLRLIYFSYDVKMKEKGDIPEGYSVSREKKERFSLILESASTNQTSMYLCASSFAGAGQETQYFGPGTRLLVL.

For the CDR3, the DNA is TGTGCCAGCAGCTTAGAAATCGGCGGCTCCTACGAGCAGTACTTC. This codes for CASSLEIGGSYEQYF. This chain connects TRBV7-2 to TRBJ2-7; D unclear. CDR1 and CDR2 (germline): SGHTA, FQGNSA. V lost 1 base, J lost 0 bases, and 10 bases lay in between. CDR3 length equals 15 residues.

The chain combines TRBV30 with TRBJ2-7; no definite D call. The germline gives CDR1 GTSNPN, CDR2 SVGIG (reference sequence). Trimming stripped 2 bases from V and 1 base from J, with 3 bases between. This CDR3 comprises 11 residues. CDR3 DNA sequence: TGTGCCTGGAGTCGGTCCTACGAGCAGTACTTC. Translation gives CAWSRSYEQYF.

The chain employs TRBV7-2 and TRBJ2-5; the match to TRBD2 covers 14 bases. The CDR3 extends over 16 amino acids. Germline assignment: CDR1 SGHTA and CDR2 FQGNSA. With 5 bases clipped from V and 5 bases from J, the junction kept 7 bases outside the gene matches. CDR3 in DNA: TGTGCCAGCAGCCGGGGACTAGCGGGAGTGGGGGAGACCCAGTACTTC. Protein product: CASSRGLAGVGETQYF.

This sequence joins TRBV19 and TRBJ1-5; D gene unclear. Germline assignment: CDR1 LNHDA and CDR2 SQIVND (reference sequence). Trimming removed 3 bases from V and 5 bases from J, with 14 bases in between. CDR3 length: 15 amino acids. CDR3 nucleotide sequence: TGTGCCAGTAGTATTCAGATAGACACCTATCAGCCCCAGCATTTT. Amino acids: CASSIQIDTYQPQHF. The full variable domain, its missing parts supplied by reference TRBV19 and TRBJ1-5, is DGGITQSPKYLFRKEGQNVTLSCEQNLNHDAMYWYRQDPGQGLRLIYYSQIVNDFQKGDIAEGYSVSREKKESFPLTVTSAQKNPTAFYLCASSIQIDTYQPQHFGDGTRLSIL.

V and J are TRBV7-2 and TRBJ1-1; tentatively, D is TRBD1 (6 bases). The CDR3 has 12 amino acids. The V gene lost 5 bases and the J gene lost 7 bases, with 11 bases spanning the gap. Germline loops: CDR1 SGHTA, CDR2 FQGNSA. The CDR3 region has the DNA TGTGCCAGCAGCCAAGACAGGTTTGAAGCTTTCTTT. Its translation: CASSQDRFEAFF.

The V and J genes are TRBV2 and TRBJ2-7; 7 bases are shared with TRBD1. Germline V gives CDR1 SNHLY, CDR2 FYNNEI. After removal of 7 bases from V and 4 bases from J, the junction contained 7 bases not matched to a gene. This CDR3 is built from 13 residues. CDR3 region: CASTRQGPYEQYF. The DNA for the CDR3 is TGTGCCAGCACCCGACAGGGCCCGTACGAGCAGTACTTC.